This is a list of T cell receptor beta chains from one sample in a study of blood T cell repertoires in COVID-19. Method: immunoSEQ multiplex PCR; TCRdb's copy keeps in-frame clones and lacks some. The sample shows 70,000 to 95,000 clones, about four fifths of them seen only once. What was sequenced was peripheral blood. These receptors came from a woman between 40 and 55 years old with active or convalescent COVID-19. Each CDR3 is given with its conserved first and last residue. Each record gives: V gene, clone size, D gene, J gene, CDR3 protein, CDR3 DNA. The D gene is left open where the match is weak. Where a row states a size, it is once, few, many or the class of an expanded clone; other rows omit it.

>TRBV5-1|few|.|TRBJ1-4
CASKMGATNNEKLFF
TGCGCCAGCAAAATGGGGGCCACTAATAATGAAAAACTGTTTTTT
>TRBV27|.|.|TRBJ2-7
CASSLKAGNSYEQYF
TGTGCCAGCAGTTTAAAGGCGGGGAACTCCTACGAGCAGTACTTC
>TRBV20-1|few|.|TRBJ1-2
CSADYYNGYTF
TGCAGTGCCGACTACTATAACGGCTACACCTTC
>TRBV28|.|.|TRBJ2-3
CASSLHSPSPRGDTQYF
TGTGCCAGCAGTTTGCATTCTCCTAGTCCCCGGGGAGATACGCAGTATTTT
>TRBV15|.|TRBD2|TRBJ2-1
CATSRGTGAWTSGRNEQFF
TGTGCCACCAGCAGGGGGACAGGAGCCTGGACTAGCGGGAGAAATGAGCAGTTCTTC
>TRBV4-2|.|TRBD1|TRBJ1-1
CASSHPRGQGSWNTEAFF
TGTGCCAGCAGCCACCCAAGGGGACAGGGGTCATGGAACACTGAAGCTTTCTTT
>TRBV11-3|.|TRBD1|TRBJ2-7
CASSPGQGARGEQYF
TGTGCCAGCAGCCCCGGACAGGGGGCGCGAGGCGAGCAGTACTTC
>TRBV9|.|.|TRBJ2-2
CASSPSRVANTGELFF
TGTGCCAGCAGCCCATCGAGGGTGGCGAACACCGGGGAGCTGTTTTTT
>TRBV3-1/TRBV3-2|.|.|TRBJ1-4
CASSQTGEVANEKLFF
TGTGCCAGCAGCCAAACCGGGGAGGTTGCTAATGAAAAACTGTTTTTT
>TRBV28|.|TRBD1|TRBJ1-6
CASTPTGKLTPLHF
TGTGCCAGCACCCCGACAGGGAAGTTGACACCCCTCCACTTT
>TRBV11-3|once|.|TRBJ2-2
CASTKGGTSNTGELFF
TGTGCCAGCACGAAGGGGGGGACTTCTAACACCGGGGAGCTGTTTTTT
>TRBV19|.|TRBD2|TRBJ2-1
CASSPSRASGAYNEQFF
TGTGCCAGTAGTCCGTCCCGAGCTAGCGGAGCCTACAATGAGCAGTTCTTC
>TRBV18|.|TRBD1|TRBJ2-6
CASSPRGRGTLGTGANVLTF
TGTGCCAGCTCACCACGAGGCAGGGGGACCCTTGGGACGGGGGCCAACGTCCTGACTTTC
>TRBV27|.|TRBD2|TRBJ2-1
CASSLRLAGVNEQFF
TGTGCCAGCAGTTTAAGACTAGCGGGAGTGAATGAGCAGTTCTTC
>TRBV9|.|.|TRBJ2-1
CASSVATEGYNEQFF
TGTGCCAGCAGCGTAGCAACCGAGGGCTACAATGAGCAGTTCTTC
>TRBV27|.|TRBD1|TRBJ2-1
CASSPGTGRGVEQFF
TGTGCCAGCAGTCCAGGGACAGGGAGGGGTGTTGAGCAGTTCTTC
>TRBV2|once|TRBD2|TRBJ2-5
CASRYGTSGQETQYF
TGTGCCAGCAGATATGGGACTAGCGGACAAGAGACCCAGTACTTC
>TRBV10-3|.|TRBD1|TRBJ2-2
CAISGTGGFTGELFF
TGTGCCATCAGTGGGACAGGGGGCTTCACCGGGGAGCTGTTTTTT
>TRBV3-1/TRBV3-2|.|TRBD2|TRBJ2-1
CASSQEVAGGNSEQFF
TGTGCCAGCAGCCAGGAGGTAGCGGGGGGCAATAGTGAGCAGTTCTTC
>TRBV19|.|TRBD2|TRBJ2-3
CASTSAGLAQYF
TGTGCCAGTACCTCAGCGGGATTGGCGCAGTATTTT
>TRBV28|few|.|TRBJ2-6
CASSGNRGFGANVLTF
TGTGCCAGCAGTGGAAACCGAGGTTTTGGGGCCAACGTCCTGACTTTC
>TRBV28|.|.|TRBJ1-1
CASPPATKRGTNTEAFF
TGTGCCAGCCCCCCCGCGACAAAGAGGGGGACCAACACTGAAGCTTTCTTT
>TRBV1|once|.|TRBJ2-3
CTSSRSEAYGATDTQYF
TGCACCAGCAGCCGGTCCGAGGCCTATGGCGCCACAGATACGCAGTATTTT
>TRBV7-2|.|.|TRBJ2-3
CASSPGRGWGTDTQYF
TGTGCCAGCAGCCCCGGGCGCGGGTGGGGAACAGATACGCAGTATTTT
>TRBV4-3|.|.|TRBJ1-2
CASSQDAQLLPYGYTF
TGCGCCAGCAGCCAAGATGCACAGCTCTTACCCTATGGCTACACCTTC
>TRBV18|.|.|TRBJ2-4
CASSPDRIQYF
TGTGCCAGCTCACCCGACAGGATTCAGTACTTC
>TRBV28|.|.|TRBJ1-3
CASSLATPGNTIYF
TGTGCCAGCAGTTTAGCGACACCCGGAAACACCATATATTTT
>TRBV13|few|TRBD1|TRBJ2-7
CASSSRWTGGHNEQYF
TGTGCCAGCAGCTCCCGGTGGACAGGGGGACATAACGAGCAGTACTTC
>TRBV7-3|.|.|TRBJ2-5
CASSLVGGAVGETQYF
TGTGCCAGCAGCCTAGTGGGAGGAGCGGTGGGAGAGACCCAGTACTTC
>TRBV19|.|TRBD2|TRBJ2-5
CASSVYGPGLAGEETQYF
TGTGCCAGTAGCGTGTATGGACCGGGGCTAGCGGGAGAAGAGACCCAGTACTTC
>TRBV6-5|.|.|TRBJ1-1
CASRSRRMRDTEAFF
TGTGCCAGCAGATCCCGACGGATGCGGGACACTGAAGCTTTCTTT
>TRBV2|.|TRBD2|TRBJ2-1
CASSVLLLQRGGNNEQFF
TGTGCCAGCAGTGTTCTGTTGTTGCAGCGGGGGGGAAACAATGAGCAGTTCTTC
>TRBV2|few|.|TRBJ1-6
CASSDSRYNSPLHF
TGTGCCAGCAGTGATTCGAGGTATAATTCACCCCTCCACTTT
>TRBV29-1|few|.|TRBJ1-5
CSVYSNQPQHF
TGCAGCGTTTATAGCAATCAGCCCCAGCATTTT
>TRBV5-4|.|.|TRBJ2-7
CASSSLRDLSYEQYF
TGTGCCAGCAGCTCCCTGCGGGATCTCAGCTACGAGCAGTACTTC
>TRBV24-1|once|.|TRBJ1-1
CATSGRGNTEAFF
TGTGCCACCAGTGGCAGGGGGAACACTGAAGCTTTCTTT
>TRBV7-2|.|TRBD1|TRBJ2-2
CASSPIPGQGYTGELFF
TGTGCCAGCAGCCCAATCCCGGGACAGGGTTACACCGGGGAGCTGTTTTTT
>TRBV3-1/TRBV3-2|.|TRBD1|TRBJ2-7
CASSPGTDYEQYF
TGTGCCAGCAGCCCCGGGACAGACTACGAGCAGTACTTC
>TRBV6-5|.|TRBD1|TRBJ1-2
CASSYWDRGGYTF
TGTGCCAGCAGTTACTGGGACAGGGGCGGCTACACCTTC
>TRBV18|few|.|TRBJ1-1
CASSPRGQIRGNTEAFF
TGTGCCAGCTCACCTAGGGGACAAATAAGGGGGAACACTGAAGCTTTCTTT
>TRBV24-1|once|TRBD2|TRBJ2-1
CATSDLGTSGGADKQFF
TGTGCCACCAGTGATTTAGGGACTAGCGGGGGGGCCGATAAGCAGTTCTTC
>TRBV5-1|once|.|TRBJ2-2
CASSLFGSGTGELFF
TGCGCCAGCAGCTTGTTCGGGAGCGGGACCGGGGAGCTGTTTTTT
>TRBV6-5|few|.|TRBJ2-7
CASSDERRSYEQYF
TGTGCCAGCAGCGACGAGCGACGTTCCTACGAGCAGTACTTC
>TRBV4-3|.|.|TRBJ2-6
CASSSRAPGANVLTF
TGCGCCAGCAGCTCCAGGGCTCCTGGGGCCAACGTCCTGACTTTC
>TRBV6-5|.|TRBD1|TRBJ1-4
CASSSGGGGEKLFF
TGTGCCAGCAGTTCAGGGGGCGGAGGTGAAAAACTGTTTTTT
>TRBV21-1|.|.|TRBJ1-2
CASSKQLSGVYYGYTF
TGTGCCAGCAGCAAACAACTCTCAGGGGTATACTATGGCTACACCTTC
>TRBV29-1|.|.|TRBJ2-7
CSVLPRGDGEQYF
TGCAGCGTTCTCCCCAGGGGAGATGGCGAGCAGTACTTC
>TRBV7-2|.|.|TRBJ2-3
CASSLDPGMDTQYF
TGTGCCAGCAGCTTAGATCCCGGGATGGATACGCAGTATTTT
>TRBV4-3|.|.|TRBJ1-1
CASSQRREWVTEAFF
TGCGCCAGCAGCCAGCGGAGAGAGTGGGTGACTGAAGCTTTCTTT
>TRBV7-8|.|.|TRBJ1-1
CASSLSSPNTEAFF
TGTGCCAGCAGCCTCAGTTCCCCCAACACTGAAGCTTTCTTT
>TRBV9|.|.|TRBJ2-3
CASSVFSKATSGTTDTQYF
TGTGCCAGCAGCGTATTCTCCAAAGCGACCTCCGGAACCACAGATACGCAGTATTTT
>TRBV6-2/TRBV6-3|.|.|TRBJ1-4
CASSYSGGDGKLFF
TGTGCCAGCAGTTACTCTGGGGGCGACGGAAAACTGTTTTTT
>TRBV5-1|.|TRBD2|TRBJ2-7
CASQLAGAHEQYF
TGCGCCAGCCAACTAGCGGGAGCCCACGAGCAGTACTTC
>TRBV12-3/TRBV12-4|few|TRBD2|TRBJ2-7
CASSLGLFYEQYF
TGTGCCAGCAGTTTGGGACTATTCTACGAGCAGTACTTC